These 10 T cell receptor beta chains originate from one sample sequenced in a study of T cell responses to AZD1222 COVID-19 vaccine. Libraries were prepared by immunoSEQ multiplex PCR; TCRdb keeps only in-frame clonotypes and omits some of them. This table holds about 150,000 clones, around 85% found once. The sample here was peripheral blood, taken after recovery from COVID-19. The receptor source for this set is an adult who had recovered from COVID-19.

The V and J genes are TRBV12-3 or TRBV12-4 and TRBJ1-4; D gene unclear. Trimming took 5 bases from V and 7 from J, leaving 11 bases between them. CDR3 length equals 13 residues. The CDR3 reads CASSRRDGEKLFF. In nucleotides, the CDR3 is TGTGCCAGCAGTCGCCGTGATGGTGAAAAACTGTTTTTT.

This chain links TRBV3-1 (or the pseudogene TRBV3-2) with TRBJ1-5; possible D gene TRBD1, 5 bases. This CDR3 is built from 15 residues. The V gene's germline CDR1 is LGHDT and CDR2 YNNKEL (reference sequence). The ends were cut back, 1 base at V and 4 bases at J, with 11 bases in the middle. The CDR3 sequence is CASSQGRQGNQPQHF. Written as DNA, the CDR3 is TGTGCCAGCAGCCAAGGGCGTCAGGGAAATCAGCCCCAGCATTTT.

V usage is TRBV29-1 and J usage is TRBJ2-2, with TRBD1 matching over 9 bases. The CDR3 contains 16 residues. The junction had 8 bases not matched to a gene; V was cut back by 0 bases and J by 6 bases. Germline values: CDR1 SQVTM, CDR2 ANQGSEA. The CDR3 DNA reads TGCAGCGTTGAAGATCATGACAGGGGGAGGGCCGGGGAGCTGTTTTTT. Amino acids: CSVEDHDRGRAGELFF.

On this clone: Its ends do not fully match the called genes, so a read error is possible. The gene calls are TRBV11-3 and TRBJ2-4, with D uncertain. CDR3 length equals 12 residues. Germline V CDR1 and CDR2: SGHNT, YENEEA. This chain's CDR3 is CASSLGHGPPDF. The CDR3 nucleotides read TGTGCCAGCAGCTTAGGGCACGGGCCACCCGACTTC.

The chain recombines TRBV5-6 with TRBJ1-4, with D perhaps matching TRBD1 (5 bases). CDR1 is SGHDT, CDR2 YYEEEE, per germline. The CDR3 runs to 15 residues. Deletions cut 2 bases from V and 4 bases from J, with 12 bases between. The CDR3 protein is CASSLRGRNNEKLFF. CDR3 nucleotides: TGTGCCAGCAGCTTAAGGGGCAGGAATAATGAAAAACTGTTTTTT.

This chain uses TRBV6-2 or TRBV6-3 with TRBJ2-4, with TRBD1 identical over 9 bases. The V segment lost 6 bases and the J segment 3 bases; nucleotides outside the gene matches: 9. CDR1 is MNHEY, CDR2 SVGEGT, per germline. CDR3 length: 16 residues. The CDR3 nucleotides are TGTGCCAGCAGCCCACAGGGGGCATTGGGCAAAAACATTCAGTACTTC. Its protein is CASSPQGALGKNIQYF.

The V call is TRBV5-1, the J call TRBJ2-1; 10 bases map to TRBD1. Losses at the gene ends were 1 base for V and 1 base for J; bases not matched to a gene: 14. CDR1 SGHRS and CDR2 YFSETQ come from the germline V gene. CDR3 length: 20 residues. Written as DNA, the CDR3 is TGCGCCAGCAGCTTGTGGGTCGACAGGGGGCCGCGGGGTTCCTACAATGAGCAGTTCTTC. Its translation is CASSLWVDRGPRGSYNEQFF.

The chain combines TRBV2 with TRBJ1-5; D is unclear. CDR1 is SNHLY and CDR2 is FYNNEI in the germline V gene. V dropped 3 bases and J dropped 1 base, with 10 bases sitting between them. The CDR3 contains 15 residues. The CDR3 loop reads CASSEEGVSNQPQHF. The CDR3 nucleotides are TGTGCCAGCAGTGAGGAGGGAGTGAGCAATCAGCCCCAGCATTTT.

The rearrangement joins TRBV7-8 to TRBJ2-7; D unclear. In germline, CDR1 is SGHVS, CDR2 FQNEAQ. Between the trimmed V and J ends, which lost 5 bases and 1 base, there was a span of 6 bases. The CDR3 length is 12 residues. The CDR3 DNA sequence: TGTGCCAGCAGCCCGCAGTCCTACGAGCAGTACTTC. It specifies CASSPQSYEQYF.

This rearrangement joins TRBV6-4 to TRBJ2-1, with TRBD2 identical over 9 bases. The CDR3 loop spans 16 amino acids. J was trimmed by 8 bases and V by 5 bases; bases with no gene match: 13. CDR1 is MRHNA and CDR2 is SNTAGT in the germline V gene. The CDR3 loop reads CASSYGGGADIHEQFF. In DNA, the CDR3 is TGTGCCAGCAGTTATGGCGGGGGGGCGGATATCCATGAGCAGTTCTTC.